This T cell receptor beta chain was identified in a study of blood T cell repertoires in COVID-19. About the research overall: Acute and convalescent COVID-19 specimens originated in the United States, Italy and Spain.

This clone was seen just once. Per the authors' pipeline: Reference gene primer amplification gave estimated nucleated cell counts. Here immunoSEQ multiplex PCR was the method, and the copy in TCRdb shows in-frame clones only, minus some. V and J calls plus clone size are reproduced from that table; the DNA served to infer D and trimming. Of about 110,000 clones listed, approximately 62% are singletons. Specimen: peripheral blood. This TCR came from a man of 80 years or more with acute or convalescent COVID-19.

In DNA form, the CDR3 reads TGTGCCAGTACCCGCGCACAGTCTAGCAATCAGCCCCAGCATTTT. Its protein product is CASTRAQSSNQPQHF. The V and J genes are TRBV19 and TRBJ1-5, with unresolved D. The CDR3 runs to 15 residues. The germline V gene encodes CDR1 LNHDA and CDR2 SQIVND (reference sequence). The ends were cut back, 7 bases at V and 0 bases at J, with 13 bases in the middle.